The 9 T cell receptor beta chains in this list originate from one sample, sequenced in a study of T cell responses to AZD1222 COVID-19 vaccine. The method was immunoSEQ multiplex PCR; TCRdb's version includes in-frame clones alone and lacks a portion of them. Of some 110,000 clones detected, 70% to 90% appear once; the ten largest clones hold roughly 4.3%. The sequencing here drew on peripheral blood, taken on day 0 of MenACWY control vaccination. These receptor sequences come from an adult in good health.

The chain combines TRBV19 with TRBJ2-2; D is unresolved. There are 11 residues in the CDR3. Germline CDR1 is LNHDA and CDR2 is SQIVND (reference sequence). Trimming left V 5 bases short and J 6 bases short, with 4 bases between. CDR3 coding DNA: TGTGCCAGTAGTGCCTCCGGGGAGCTGTTTTTT. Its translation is CASSASGELFF.

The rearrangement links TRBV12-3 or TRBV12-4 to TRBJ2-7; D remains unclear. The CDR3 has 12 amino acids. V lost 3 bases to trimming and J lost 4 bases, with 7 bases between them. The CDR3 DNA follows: TGTGCCAGCAGTTTTACGGTTTACGAGCAGTACTTC. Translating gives CASSFTVYEQYF.

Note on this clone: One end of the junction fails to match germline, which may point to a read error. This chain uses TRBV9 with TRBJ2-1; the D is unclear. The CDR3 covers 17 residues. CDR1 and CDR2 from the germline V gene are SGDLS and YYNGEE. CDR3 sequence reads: CASGVDLGSGPYNEQFF. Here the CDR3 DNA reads TGTGCCAGCGGCGTAGACCTCGGGTCCGGCCCCTACAATGAGCAGTTCTTC. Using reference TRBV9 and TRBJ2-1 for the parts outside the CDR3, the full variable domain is DSGVTQTPKHLITATGQRVTLRCSPRSGDLSVYWYQQSLDQGLQFLIQYYNGEERAKGNILERFSAQQFPDLHSELNLSSLELGDSALYFCASGVDLGSGPYNEQFFGPGTRLTVL.

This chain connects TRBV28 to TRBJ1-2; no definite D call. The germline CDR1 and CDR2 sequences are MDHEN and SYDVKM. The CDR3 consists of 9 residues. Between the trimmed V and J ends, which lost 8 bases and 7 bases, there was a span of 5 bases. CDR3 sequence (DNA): TGTGCCAGCTGTTGTGGCTACACCTTC. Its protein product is CASCCGYTF.

CDR3 nucleotide sequence: TGTGCCAGCAGGAAGGACAGGGACGAGCAGTACTTC. Residues: CASRKDRDEQYF. The chain couples TRBV25-1 to TRBJ2-7; 8 bases are shared with TRBD1. The CDR3 covers 12 residues. Germline CDR1 reads MGHDK; CDR2 reads SYGVNS. The V and J ends lost 6 bases and 5 bases, in that order; junction bases with no gene match: 3.

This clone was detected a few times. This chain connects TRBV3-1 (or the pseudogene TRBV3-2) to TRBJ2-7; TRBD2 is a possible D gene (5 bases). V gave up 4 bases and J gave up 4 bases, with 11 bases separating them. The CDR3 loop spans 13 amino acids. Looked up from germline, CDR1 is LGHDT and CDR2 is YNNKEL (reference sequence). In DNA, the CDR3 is TGTGCCAGCAGCCCGACGGGCGGGTACGAGCAGTACTTC. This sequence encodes CASSPTGGYEQYF.

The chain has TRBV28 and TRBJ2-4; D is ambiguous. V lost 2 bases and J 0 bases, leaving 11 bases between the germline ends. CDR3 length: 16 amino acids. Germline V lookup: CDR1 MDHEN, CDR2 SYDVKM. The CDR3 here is CASSLAAALAKNIQYF. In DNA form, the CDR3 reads TGTGCCAGCAGTTTAGCGGCTGCTCTAGCCAAAAACATTCAGTACTTC.

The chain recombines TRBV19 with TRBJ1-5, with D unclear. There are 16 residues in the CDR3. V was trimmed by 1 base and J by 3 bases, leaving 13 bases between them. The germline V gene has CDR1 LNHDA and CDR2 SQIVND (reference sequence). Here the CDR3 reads CASSIGRDKTNQPQHF. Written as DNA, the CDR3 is TGTGCCAGTAGTATAGGCCGAGACAAGACCAATCAGCCCCAGCATTTT.

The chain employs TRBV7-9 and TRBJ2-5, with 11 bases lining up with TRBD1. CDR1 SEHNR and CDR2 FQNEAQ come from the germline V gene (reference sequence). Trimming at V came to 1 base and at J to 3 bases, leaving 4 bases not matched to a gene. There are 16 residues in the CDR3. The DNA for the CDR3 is TGTGCCAGCAGCTTAGGGGACAGGGGGAAGAAAGAGACCCAGTACTTC. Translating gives CASSLGDRGKKETQYF.